These 29 T cell receptor beta chains were all obtained from the same sample, sequenced in a study of cytomegalovirus exposure and HLA in healthy donors. Libraries were prepared by immunoSEQ multiplex PCR; TCRdb keeps only in-frame clonotypes and omits some of them. This table has tens of thousands of clones, just over 85% appearing once. The sample taken for sequencing was PBMCs. These receptors were collected from a woman aged 30 to 39 in good health and CMV-seronegative.

J is TRBJ1-2 and V is TRBV7-6, with TRBD1 as a possible D gene (6 bases). The V gene lost 1 base and the J gene lost 4 bases, with 13 bases spanning the gap. The CDR3 has 15 amino acids. Germline V CDR1 and CDR2: SGHVS, FNYEAQ. Here the CDR3 reads CASSLVVDSSYGYTF. The CDR3 DNA reads TGTGCCAGCAGCTTAGTGGTGGACAGTTCCTATGGCTACACCTTC. Filled out from reference TRBV7-6 and TRBJ1-2, the complete variable domain reads GAGVSQSPRYKVTKRGQDVALRCDPISGHVSLYWYRQALGQGPEFLTYFNYEAQQDKSGLPNDRFSAERPEGSISTLTIQRTEQRDSAMYRCASSLVVDSSYGYTFGSGTRLTVV.

The chain recombines TRBV5-1 with TRBJ2-2; 9 positions agree with TRBD2. J gave up 7 bases and V 7 bases, and 11 bases lay outside the gene matches. This CDR3 spans 15 amino acids. Germline lookup yields CDR1 SGHRS and CDR2 YFSETQ. CDR3 bases: TGCGCCAGCTTCGGGACTAGCACGGTAGGCGGGGAGCTGTTTTTT. Residues: CASFGTSTVGGELFF.

V gene TRBV7-9 combines with J gene TRBJ2-5, with D possibly TRBD1 on 6 matching bases. CDR1 and CDR2 (germline): SEHNR, FQNEAQ (reference sequence). This CDR3 comprises 16 residues. Trimming took off 3 bases at V and 3 bases at J, with 17 bases between the two ends. The CDR3 DNA reads TGTGCCAGCAGCTTCGGGCGGCCCCAGGGGAAAGAGACCCAGTACTTC. This sequence encodes CASSFGRPQGKETQYF.

J is TRBJ1-5 and V is TRBV27, with D unclear. This CDR3 region has 14 residues. V was cut by 3 bases and J by 3 bases, with 9 bases left in between. Germline assignment: CDR1 MNHEY and CDR2 SMNVEV (reference sequence). This CDR3 is CASSFRGSNQPQHF. In nucleotides, the CDR3 is TGTGCCAGCAGTTTTAGAGGGTCCAATCAGCCCCAGCATTTT.

J is TRBJ1-3 and V is TRBV30; D call uncertain. This CDR3 region has 15 residues. V was clipped by 4 bases and J by 2 bases, with 15 bases between them. Germline CDR1 and CDR2: GTSNPN and SVGIG (reference sequence). In DNA, the CDR3 is TGTGCCTGGACCGAAAAAAACAGAACTGGAAACACCATATATTTT. Translating gives CAWTEKNRTGNTIYF.

A single count supports this clone. The V call is TRBV11-2, the J call TRBJ2-5; weak D call: TRBD1 (6 bases). The V end was cut by 11 bases, the J end by 1 base, with 14 bases between. Germline values: CDR1 SGHAT, CDR2 FQNNGV. CDR3 length: 13 amino acids. The CDR3 reads CAGTGTLQETQYF. DNA for the CDR3: TGTGCCGGAACTGGGACACTCCAAGAGACCCAGTACTTC.

The chain joins TRBV5-1 to TRBJ2-5; D uncertain. The germline gives CDR1 SGHRS, CDR2 YFSETQ. Deletions cut 5 bases from V and 7 bases from J, with 21 bases between. The CDR3 covers 15 residues. CDR3 sequence: CASSTEATNPVTQYF. The CDR3 coding sequence is TGCGCCAGCAGTACCGAGGCCACCAACCCAGTGACCCAGTACTTC.

The chain uses TRBV5-1 and TRBJ2-7; TRBD2 agrees at 13 bases. CDR1 SGHRS and CDR2 YFSETQ come from the germline V gene. The CDR3 is 18 amino acids. V shed 2 bases and J 0 bases; nucleotides not matched to a gene: 8. This CDR3 is CASSFPRTSGSGSYEQYF. The CDR3 DNA reads as TGCGCCAGCAGCTTTCCTCGGACTAGCGGGAGTGGCTCCTACGAGCAGTACTTC. Full variable domain (rest looked up from reference TRBV5-1 and TRBJ2-7): KAGVTQTPRYLIKTRGQQVTLSCSPISGHRSVSWYQQTPGQGLQFLFEYFSETQRNKGNFPGRFSGRQFSNSRSEMNVSTLELGDSALYLCASSFPRTSGSGSYEQYFGPGTRLTVT.

This clone was seen just once. The genes are TRBV28 and TRBJ1-1; perhaps TRBD1 as D (5 bases). The length of the CDR3 is 11 residues. Germline V gene lookup returns CDR1 MDHEN and CDR2 SYDVKM. Trimming removed 4 bases from V and 11 bases from J, with 11 bases in between. The CDR3 region is CASSSAGGAFF. CDR3 DNA sequence: TGTGCCAGCAGTTCAGCGGGGGGGGCTTTCTTT. The complete variable domain, with remaining parts taken from reference TRBV28 and TRBJ1-1, reads DVKVTQSSRYLVKRTGEKVFLECVQDMDHENMFWYRQDPGLGLRLIYFSYDVKMKEKGDIPEGYSVSREKKERFSLILESASTNQTSMYLCASSSAGGAFFGQGTRLTVV.

The V gene is TRBV2, the J gene TRBJ2-4; 8 positions agree with TRBD2. The CDR3 loop spans 20 amino acids. Germline loops: CDR1 SNHLY, CDR2 FYNNEI. With V trimmed by 1 base and J by 0 bases, 14 bases remained unmatched. Here the CDR3 reads CASSEVFGSGKALAKNIQYF. Here the CDR3 DNA reads TGTGCCAGCAGTGAAGTGTTTGGTAGCGGGAAGGCGCTAGCCAAAAACATTCAGTACTTC.

The V call is TRBV7-9, the J call TRBJ2-1; no clear D. Trimming pared 4 bases from V and 8 bases from J, leaving 18 bases between. Germline CDR1 and CDR2: SEHNR and FQNEAQ (reference sequence). The CDR3 spans 15 residues. In DNA form, the CDR3 reads TGTGCCAGCAGCTCCCGTGGTAGCCCCTGGGATGAGCAGTTCTTC. Translating gives CASSSRGSPWDEQFF.

This clone was seen more than once but under ten times. The gene calls are TRBV5-4 and TRBJ1-2, with unresolved D. V was cut by 0 bases and J by 2 bases, with 5 bases left in between. Germline V gene data show CDR1 as SGHNT and CDR2 as YYREEE (reference sequence). The CDR3 is 13 residues long. The CDR3 nucleotides are TGTGCCAGCAGCTTGGACGGGAACTATGGCTACACCTTC. Its translation: CASSLDGNYGYTF.

This clone was counted a single time. CDR3 region: CASSPREGSYNEQFF. The CDR3 DNA reads TGTGCCAGCAGCCCCCGGGAGGGATCCTACAATGAGCAGTTCTTC. The chain is built from TRBV9 and TRBJ2-1; 8 bases align to TRBD2. CDR1 and CDR2 from the germline V gene are SGDLS and YYNGEE. J was trimmed by 1 base and V by 4 bases; bases with no gene match: 4. The CDR3 extends over 15 amino acids.

The chain links TRBV19 to TRBJ2-7; 7 nucleotides agree with TRBD2. Germline CDR1 is LNHDA and CDR2 is SQIVND (reference sequence). V shed 3 bases, J shed 2 bases, and the junction held 7 bases outside the gene matches. The CDR3 is 15 amino acids. The CDR3 loop is CASSIGLAETYEQYF. The CDR3 DNA sequence: TGTGCCAGTAGTATCGGGCTAGCGGAAACCTACGAGCAGTACTTC.

The chain employs TRBV2 and TRBJ1-2, with D hard to call. Per the germline V gene, CDR1 is SNHLY and CDR2 is FYNNEI. V lost 6 bases, J lost 7 bases, and 15 bases lay in between. The CDR3 loop spans 13 amino acids. The CDR3 here is CASRSLNPSGYTF. For the CDR3, the DNA is TGTGCCAGCAGGTCACTGAACCCGAGTGGCTACACCTTC.

The genes are TRBV28 and TRBJ2-3; D remains unclear. V was trimmed by 1 base and J by 5 bases, leaving 10 bases between them. This CDR3 is built from 14 residues. The germline V gene encodes CDR1 MDHEN and CDR2 SYDVKM. The CDR3 nucleotides read TGTGCCAGCAGTTTATCCTTTAGAGGAGATACGCAGTATTTT. Its protein product is CASSLSFRGDTQYF.

The chain is built from TRBV6-6 and TRBJ2-7, with 9 bases aligning to TRBD2. The CDR3 totals 15 residues. CDR1 is MNHNY, CDR2 SVGAGI, per germline (reference sequence). With V trimmed by 4 bases and J by 3 bases, 7 bases remained unmatched. CDR3 bases: TGTGCCAGCAGTTTCGCTAGCGGGATAGGCTACGAGCAGTACTTC. Translation: CASSFASGIGYEQYF.

The chain has TRBV4-3 and TRBJ2-6, with no clear D. The V end was cut by 0 bases, the J end by 0 bases, with 6 bases between. CDR3 length equals 16 residues. Per germline, CDR1 LGHNA and CDR2 YSLEER. As DNA, the CDR3 is TGCGCCAGCAGCCAAGATCTCAGCTCTGGGGCCAACGTCCTGACTTTC. Its translation is CASSQDLSSGANVLTF.

This clone is labeled as medium-sized. This sequence joins TRBV7-6 and TRBJ2-3, with 7 nucleotides matching TRBD1. Looked up from germline, CDR1 is SGHVS and CDR2 is FNYEAQ. V gave up 4 bases and J gave up 6 bases; unmatched junction bases: 10. This CDR3 region has 15 residues. The CDR3 sequence is CASSSGDSEVDTQYF. CDR3 nucleotide sequence: TGTGCCAGCAGCTCTGGGGACAGTGAAGTGGATACGCAGTATTTT.

The CDR3 spells CASIEQGAKNIQYF. CDR3 bases: TGTGCCAGCATAGAACAGGGGGCCAAAAACATTCAGTACTTC. The V and J genes are TRBV6-1 and TRBJ2-4; 7 nucleotides align to TRBD1. Germline-derived CDR1 and CDR2 are MNHNS and SASEGT. The CDR3 contains 14 residues. V gave up 7 bases and J gave up 1 base; unmatched junction bases: 4.

This chain's CDR3 is CASSTGAYEQYF. The CDR3 nucleotides read TGTGCCAGCAGTACAGGGGCCTACGAGCAGTACTTC. The rearrangement links TRBV6-1 to TRBJ2-7; 7 bases agree with TRBD1. The CDR3 runs 12 residues. The ends lost 5 bases at V and 2 bases at J; junction bases unmatched: 0. Per germline, CDR1 MNHNS and CDR2 SASEGT.

V usage is TRBV5-1 and J usage is TRBJ1-1, with D possibly matching TRBD1 (5 bases). The CDR3 is 15 residues long. V was trimmed by 4 bases and J by 1 base, leaving 14 bases between them. The germline V gene encodes CDR1 SGHRS and CDR2 YFSETQ. CDR3 in amino acids: CASSPGGGGNTEAFF. CDR3 DNA: TGCGCCAGCAGCCCCGGTGGGGGAGGGAACACTGAAGCTTTCTTT.

This chain connects TRBV2 to TRBJ2-7; tentatively, D is TRBD1 (6 bases). Trimming stripped 6 bases from V and 6 bases from J, with 18 bases between. The length of the CDR3 is 14 residues. CDR1 and CDR2 (germline): SNHLY, FYNNEI. The CDR3 sequence: CASRSGTRPSEQYF. DNA for the CDR3: TGTGCCAGCAGGTCCGGGACACGACCCTCCGAGCAGTACTTC. Drawing the rest from reference TRBV2 and TRBJ2-7, the complete variable domain is EPEVTQTPSHQVTQMGQEVILRCVPISNHLYFYWYRQILGQKVEFLVSFYNNEISEKSEIFDDQFSVERPDGSNFTLKIRSTKLEDSAMYFCASRSGTRPSEQYFGPGTRLTVT.

This sequence joins TRBV7-3 and TRBJ2-1, with 9 bases matching TRBD2. Germline values: CDR1 SGHTA, CDR2 FQGTGA. The J segment lost 1 base and the V segment lost 1 base, leaving 8 bases of the junction unmatched. The CDR3 extends over 18 amino acids. CDR3 nucleotides: TGTGCCAGCAGCTTAAATGGAGCGGGAGGAGAATCCTACAATGAGCAGTTCTTC. Its translation: CASSLNGAGGESYNEQFF.

The sample holds many counts of this clone. The chain couples TRBV27 to TRBJ2-1; 7 bases agree with TRBD2. The CDR3 spans 16 residues. V lost 5 bases, J lost 9 bases, and 16 bases stayed unmatched. The germline V gene encodes CDR1 MNHEY and CDR2 SMNVEV (reference sequence). The CDR3 DNA sequence: TGTGCCAGCAGTCCTCCCGGAGCGGGGCGACTGGGTGAGCAGTTCTTC. Residues: CASSPPGAGRLGEQFF.

This chain links TRBV6-5 with TRBJ1-5; D not resolved. V was shortened by 7 bases and J by 4 bases, with 8 bases between the two germline ends. In germline, CDR1 is MNHEY, CDR2 SVGAGI. The CDR3 totals 12 residues. The CDR3 region has the DNA TGTGCCAGCACCACGGGGAATCAGCCCCAGCATTTT. Its translation is CASTTGNQPQHF.

Notes on this clone: One end of the junction does not line up with germline, which may come from a read error. This sequence joins TRBV11-3 and TRBJ2-1; 10 nucleotides agree with TRBD2. The CDR3 contains 15 residues. Germline CDR1 reads SGHNT; CDR2 reads YENEEA. As DNA, the CDR3 is TGCGCCAGCAGCTTTGGACTAGCGGCAAACAATGAGCAGTTCTTC. It translates to CASSFGLAANNEQFF.

This chain connects TRBV4-1 to TRBJ2-7, with 8 bases that match TRBD1. V lost 3 bases, J lost 2 bases, and 6 bases stayed unmatched. Per the germline V gene, CDR1 is MGHRA and CDR2 is YSYEKL. The CDR3 has 15 residues. For the CDR3, the DNA is TGCGCCAGCAGCCATGCCCACAGGGGGACCTACGAGCAGTACTTC. Its translation is CASSHAHRGTYEQYF.

The chain employs TRBV19 and TRBJ2-1; 14 nucleotides line up with TRBD2. This CDR3 is 16 amino acids long. Germline lookup yields CDR1 LNHDA and CDR2 SQIVND (reference sequence). Trimming took 6 bases from V and 7 from J; bases not matched to a gene: 8. The DNA of the CDR3 is TGTGCCAGTAGCGGGACTAGCGGGAGAGATGAGAATGAGCAGTTCTTC. Residues: CASSGTSGRDENEQFF.